This T cell receptor (beta chain) originates from a study of T cell clones after liver transplantation. Study at large: As an antigen-independent comparator, third-party-reactive TCRbeta sequences came from pre-transplant mixed lymphocyte reactions. Tolerant meant at least one year fully off immunosuppression without liver enzymes above twice normal. Findings of the study overall: Low donor cell numbers restricted donor-reactive repertoire measurement in two subjects.

The sample holds a few counts of this clone. Its antigen is undetermined. The data were produced by immunoSEQ multiplex PCR, yet TCRdb's version contains in-frame clones alone and is incomplete. The repertoire holds some 110,000 clones, with 90% as singletons. Germline V gene sequence: CDR1 SGHDT, CDR2 YYEEEE. The CDR3 is 14 residues long. V dropped 5 bases and J dropped 1 base, with 12 bases sitting between them. Sequenced material: CD4+ T cells from blood, taken 12 months after liver transplant. The rearrangement links TRBV5-6 to TRBJ1-1; no firm D call. The sequence was obtained from a human patient who received a liver transplant. These T cells may partly come from the graft donor. The CDR3 reads CASSLPGSNTEAFF. The DNA for the CDR3 is TGTGCCAGCAGTCTGCCCGGCTCGAACACTGAAGCTTTCTTT. Using reference TRBV5-6 and TRBJ1-1 for the parts outside the CDR3, the full variable domain is DAGVTQSPTHLIKTRGQQVTLRCSPKSGHDTVSWYQQALGQGPQFIFQYYEEEERQRGNFPDRFSGHQFPNYSSELNVNALLLGDSALYLCASSLPGSNTEAFFGQGTRLTVV.